Sequencing of this T cell receptor gamma chain was carried out in a study of intestinal T cells in coeliac disease. Study details: TRG cohort coeliac patients averaged roughly 15 years; controls averaged about 55. Findings and limits, study-wide: TRG clustering correctly classified most of the roughly 54 biopsies (94.4%). Reported leave-one-out accuracy of TRD kmer clustering was 75% to 95%.

Germline trimming cut 2 bases from V and 3 bases from J; bases unmatched to any gene: 3. The CDR3 has 14 residues. CDR1 VENAVY and CDR2 YDSYNSRV come from the germline V gene. On this clone itself: Its specificity is unknown.

For each case, the template was genomic DNA from ten roughly 4.5-µm formalin-fixed paraffin-embedded scrolls. Surplus formalin-fixed paraffin-embedded duodenal biopsies not needed for diagnosis were used, fully anonymised. TRG repertoires were amplified with LymphoTrack primers from approximately 0.2 ug of biopsy DNA. TCRdb called clones anew from the multiplex PCR reads with CATT. The data show several hundred gamma-chain clones, less than 65% seen once. V and J are TRGV8 and TRGJP2. Sequencing used a duodenal biopsy. The TCR was taken from a human donor with celiac disease. CDR3 sequence (DNA): TGTGCCACCTGGGATAACGGTAGTGATTGGATCAAGACGTTT. It translates to CATWDNGSDWIKTF.